This T cell receptor beta chain emerged from a study of cytomegalovirus exposure and HLA in healthy donors. Findings and caveats of the study: An assumption of roughly uniform sequencing depth across donors underlay the presence/absence analyses. After further analysis at a later stage, roughly 16,000 TCR beta sequences were associated with HLA alleles at 0.05 false discovery rate.

Germline CDR1 is KGHSH and CDR2 is LQKENI. V trimming: 4 bases; J trimming: 6 bases; junction bases outside the gene matches: 11. This CDR3 has 16 amino acids. With 60 Vbeta and 13 Jbeta primers, the PCR was carried out. Sequencing used immunoSEQ multiplex PCR; TCRdb keeps in-frame clones, though not all of them. The sample consists of some 130,000 clones, approximately 61% of them appearing once. At collection, donors were nominally healthy, but unrecorded immune exposures were probable. A remark on this clone: Its antigen is as yet unknown.

Sequencing was done on a sample of PBMCs. The sequence derives from a human donor in good health. This chain connects TRBV18 to TRBJ2-3; 9 nucleotides line up with TRBD1. The DNA of the CDR3 is TGTGCCAGCTCACTTTCCGGGACAGGGTCAATGGATACGCAGTATTTT. Translation: CASSLSGTGSMDTQYF.